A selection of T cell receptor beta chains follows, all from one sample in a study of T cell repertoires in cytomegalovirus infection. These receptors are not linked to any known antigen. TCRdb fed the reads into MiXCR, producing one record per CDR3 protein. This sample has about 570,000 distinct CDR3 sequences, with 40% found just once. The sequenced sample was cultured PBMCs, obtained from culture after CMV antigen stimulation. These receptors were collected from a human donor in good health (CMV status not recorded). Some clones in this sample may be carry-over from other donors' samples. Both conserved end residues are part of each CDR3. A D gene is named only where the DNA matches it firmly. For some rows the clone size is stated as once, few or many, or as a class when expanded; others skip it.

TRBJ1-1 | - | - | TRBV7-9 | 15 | CASSLAHRMNTEAFF | TGTGCCAGCAGCTTAGCTCACCGCATGAACACTGAAGCTTTCTTT
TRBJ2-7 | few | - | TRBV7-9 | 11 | CASSLTEEQYF | TGTGCCAGCAGCTTGACAGAAGAGCAGTACTTC
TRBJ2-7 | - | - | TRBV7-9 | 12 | CASSWDDYEQYF | TGTGCCAGCAGCTGGGACGACTACGAGCAGTACTTC
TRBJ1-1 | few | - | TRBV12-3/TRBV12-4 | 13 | CASSFDEATEAFF | TGTGCCAGCAGCTTCGATGAGGCCACTGAAGCTTTCTTT
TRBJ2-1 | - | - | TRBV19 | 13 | CASSMTSYNEQFF | TGTGCCAGTAGTATGACCTCCTACAATGAGCAGTTCTTC
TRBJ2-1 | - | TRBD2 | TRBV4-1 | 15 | CASSPLLAGPNEQFF | TGCGCCAGCAGCCCGCTACTAGCGGGGCCCAATGAGCAGTTCTTC
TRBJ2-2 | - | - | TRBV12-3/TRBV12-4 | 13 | CASRSEATGELFF | TGTGCCAGCAGGTCTGAGGCCACCGGGGAGCTGTTTTTT
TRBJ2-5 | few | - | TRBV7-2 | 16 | CASSLGWGELEETQYF | TGTGCCAGCAGCTTAGGGTGGGGAGAGTTAGAAGAGACCCAGTACTTC
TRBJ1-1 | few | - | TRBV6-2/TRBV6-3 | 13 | CASSAGDWTEAFF | TGTGCCAGCAGTGCGGGGGATTGGACTGAAGCTTTCTTT
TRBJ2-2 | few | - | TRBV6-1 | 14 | CASTKSRVSGELFF | TGTGCCAGCACCAAGTCTCGGGTCTCCGGGGAGCTGTTTTTT
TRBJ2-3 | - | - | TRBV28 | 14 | CASLGGDVTDTQYF | TGTGCCAGCCTAGGGGGGGACGTCACAGATACGCAGTATTTT
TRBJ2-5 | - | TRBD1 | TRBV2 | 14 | CATVEGQGWKTQYF | TGTGCCACCGTGGAGGGACAGGGATGGAAGACCCAGTACTTC
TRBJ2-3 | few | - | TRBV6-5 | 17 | CASSYGLPGATTDTQYF | TGTGCCAGCAGTTACGGTCTCCCTGGGGCCACCACAGATACGCAGTATTTT
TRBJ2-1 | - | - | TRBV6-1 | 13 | CASSEKMDREQFF | TGTGCCAGCAGTGAAAAGATGGACAGAGAGCAGTTCTTC
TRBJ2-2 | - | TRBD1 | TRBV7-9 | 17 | CASSLGDRGFYTGELFF | TGTGCCAGCAGCTTAGGGGACAGGGGCTTCTACACCGGGGAGCTGTTTTTT
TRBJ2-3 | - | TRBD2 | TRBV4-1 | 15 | CASSLRESRTDTQYF | TGCGCCAGCAGCCTGCGGGAGTCCCGCACAGATACGCAGTATTTT
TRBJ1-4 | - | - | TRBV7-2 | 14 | CASSLQGDPAKLFF | TGTGCCAGCAGCTTACAGGGCGACCCTGCAAAACTGTTTTTT
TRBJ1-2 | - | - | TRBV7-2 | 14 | CASSFLAANYGYTF | TGTGCCAGCAGCTTCCTGGCAGCTAACTATGGCTACACCTTC
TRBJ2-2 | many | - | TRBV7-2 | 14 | CASSLSLNTGELFF | TGTGCCAGCAGCTTAAGTTTGAACACCGGGGAGCTGTTTTTT
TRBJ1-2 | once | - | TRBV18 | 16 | CASSPTSPLNNYGYTF | TGTGCCAGCTCACCAACCAGCCCTTTAAACAACTATGGCTACACCTTC
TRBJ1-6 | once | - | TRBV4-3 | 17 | CASSRGARPLFNSPLHF | TGCGCCAGCAGCCGCGGGGCCCGACCCCTGTTTAATTCACCCCTCCACTTT
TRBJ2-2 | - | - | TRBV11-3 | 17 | CASSLYWDKGNTGELFF | TGTGCCAGCAGCTTATATTGGGACAAGGGGAACACCGGGGAGCTGTTTTTT
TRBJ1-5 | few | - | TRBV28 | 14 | CASSWGRPYQPQHF | TGTGCCAGCAGTTGGGGCAGGCCCTATCAGCCCCAGCATTTT
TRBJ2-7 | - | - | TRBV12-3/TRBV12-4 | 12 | CASSLRKNEQYF | TGTGCCAGCAGTTTAAGGAAAAACGAGCAGTACTTC
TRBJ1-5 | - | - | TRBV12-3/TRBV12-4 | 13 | CASSFGANQPQHF | TGTGCCAGCAGTTTTGGGGCCAATCAGCCCCAGCATTTT
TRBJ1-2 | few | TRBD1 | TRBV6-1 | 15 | CASSEGAGGNYGYTF | TGTGCCAGCAGTGAAGGGGCAGGGGGTAACTATGGCTACACCTTC
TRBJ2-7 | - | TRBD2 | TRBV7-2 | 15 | CASSLSSGAAYEQYF | TGTGCCAGCAGCTTATCTAGCGGGGCAGCCTACGAGCAGTACTTC
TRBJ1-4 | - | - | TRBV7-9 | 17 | CASSLGDPLATNEKLFF | TGTGCCAGCAGCTTAGGTGACCCCCTGGCAACTAATGAAAAACTGTTTTTT